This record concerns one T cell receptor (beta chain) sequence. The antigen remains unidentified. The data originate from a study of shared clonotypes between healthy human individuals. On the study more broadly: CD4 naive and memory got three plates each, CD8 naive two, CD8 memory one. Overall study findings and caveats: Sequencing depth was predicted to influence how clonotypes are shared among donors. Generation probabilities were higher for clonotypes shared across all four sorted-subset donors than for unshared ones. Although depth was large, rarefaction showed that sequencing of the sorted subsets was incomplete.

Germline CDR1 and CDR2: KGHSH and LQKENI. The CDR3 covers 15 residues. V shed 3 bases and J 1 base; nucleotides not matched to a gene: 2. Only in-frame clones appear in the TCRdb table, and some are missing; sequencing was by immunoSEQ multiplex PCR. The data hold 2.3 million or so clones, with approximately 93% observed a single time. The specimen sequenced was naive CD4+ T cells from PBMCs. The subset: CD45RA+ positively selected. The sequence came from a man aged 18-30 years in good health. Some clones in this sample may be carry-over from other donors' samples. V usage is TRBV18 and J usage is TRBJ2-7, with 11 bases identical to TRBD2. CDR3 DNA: TGTGCCAGCTCACCGGGACTAGCGGTTTCCTACGAGCAGTACTTC. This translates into CASSPGLAVSYEQYF. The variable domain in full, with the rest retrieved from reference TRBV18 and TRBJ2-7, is NAGVMQNPRHLVRRRGQEARLRCSPMKGHSHVYWYRQLPEEGLKFMVYLQKENIIDESGMPKERFSAEFPKEGPSILRIQQVVRGDSAAYFCASSPGLAVSYEQYFGPGTRLTVT.